The subject of this entry is one T cell receptor (beta chain). The antigen remains undetermined. Germline values: CDR1 MNHEY, CDR2 SVGEGT. This CDR3 region has 15 residues. Trimming removed 2 bases at V and 4 bases at J, with 12 bases between. These data belong to a study of CD8 T cells in ankylosing spondylitis. Study-wide results and limits: For ankylosing spondylitis blood, a TCR beta motif of fewer than 10 highly homologous variants appeared characteristic. Within matched ankylosing spondylitis synovial fluid, disease-linked clones were reportedly significantly enriched.

TCR beta libraries were made by quantitative 5'-RACE with molecular barcodes. One entry per CDR3 protein, called by TCRdb with MiXCR from the 5' RACE reads. The sample lists about 540,000 distinct CDR3 sequences; roughly 13% were seen once. The chain is built from TRBV6-2 or TRBV6-3 and TRBJ2-1, with D possibly matching TRBD2 (6 bases). Sample: blood, either unsorted or a sorted T cell fraction (not recorded which). This TCR derives from a male donor with ankylosing spondylitis. The CDR3 DNA sequence: TGTGCCAGCAGTTACACGGGAGCAGAGTACAATGAGCAGTTCTTC. Its protein is CASSYTGAEYNEQFF.